This T cell receptor (beta chain) emerged from a study of blood T cell repertoires in COVID-19. Study overall: COVID-19 samples from acute and convalescent phases originated in the United States, Italy and Spain. In each case, the material was cDNA or gDNA derived from T cells, B-cell-depleted T cells, or PBMCs.

As handled by the study authors: It was from reference gene primer amplification that nucleated cell counts were estimated. The repertoire was sequenced with immunoSEQ multiplex PCR; TCRdb's copy has only in-frame clones and lacks some. The V and J calls and clone size come from that table; D and trimming were worked out from the DNA. Here the sample spans about 120,000 clones, around nine tenths being singletons. The V end was cut by 4 bases, the J end by 9 bases, with 13 bases between. Germline CDR1 reads LGHDT; CDR2 reads YNNKEL (reference sequence). The CDR3 totals 13 residues. The chain is built from TRBV3-1 (or the pseudogene TRBV3-2) and TRBJ1-5; D call uncertain. This TCR came from a woman of 80 years or more with acute or convalescent COVID-19. The sequenced sample was peripheral blood. CDR3 region: CASSPFERGPQHF. CDR3 in DNA: TGTGCCAGCAGCCCCTTCGAACGGGGGCCCCAGCATTTT.